This TCR beta chain stems from a study of cytomegalovirus exposure and HLA in healthy donors. Study observations and caveats: About 87% or about 30% of the time was how often most TCR beta V segments were productive, according to an earlier analysis.

The PCR was carried out with 60 Vbeta primers and 13 Jbeta primers. This table comes from immunoSEQ multiplex PCR, and its TCRdb copy is limited to in-frame clones, with some not included. Here the sample spans 100,000 or so clones, around 75% being singletons. Turning to this clone: Its antigen remains unknown.

The CDR3 runs 15 residues. Germline V gene sequence: CDR1 SEHNR, CDR2 FQNEAQ (reference sequence). V was pared by 5 bases and J by 2 bases, with 9 bases of the junction left unmatched. The sequence was collected from a man under 40 in good health and CMV-seronegative. What was sequenced was PBMCs. The chain links TRBV7-9 to TRBJ2-7; 7 bases match TRBD1. The CDR3 coding sequence is TGTGCCAGCAGCCACTCGGGACAGTCGACCTACGAGCAGTACTTC. As protein: CASSHSGQSTYEQYF.